Listed here is a single T cell receptor beta chain. Its matching antigen is unknown. Libraries were prepared by immunoSEQ multiplex PCR; TCRdb keeps only in-frame clonotypes and omits some of them. This sample has roughly 25,000 clones, with about 70% found just once. These data are taken from a study of tissue T cells after allogeneic stem cell transplantation. General study findings and limits: Within patients, tissue anatomy strongly shaped TCR repertoire composition.

The CDR3 length is 18 residues. The V and J ends lost 0 bases and 4 bases, in that order; junction bases with no gene match: 8. Germline CDR1 SGHAT, CDR2 FQNNGV. J is TRBJ2-3 and V is TRBV11-2, with 12 nucleotides matching TRBD2. The receptor's source is a female donor older than 55 with lung cancer. The sample was tissue from the ileum, taken at autopsy. The CDR3 loop reads CASSLDRASGRAADTQYF. The CDR3 nucleotides read TGTGCCAGCAGCTTAGATAGGGCTAGCGGGAGGGCCGCAGATACGCAGTATTTT.